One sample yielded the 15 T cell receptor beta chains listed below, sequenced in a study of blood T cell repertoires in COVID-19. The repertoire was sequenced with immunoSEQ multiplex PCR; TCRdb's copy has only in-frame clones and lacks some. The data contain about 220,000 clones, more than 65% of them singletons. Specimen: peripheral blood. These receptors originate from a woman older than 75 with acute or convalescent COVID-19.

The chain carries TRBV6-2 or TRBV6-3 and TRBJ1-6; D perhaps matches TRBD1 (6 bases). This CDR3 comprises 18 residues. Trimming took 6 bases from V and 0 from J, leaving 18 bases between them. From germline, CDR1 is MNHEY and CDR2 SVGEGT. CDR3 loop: CASSTLTGQSSYNSPLHF. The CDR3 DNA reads TGTGCCAGCAGCACGCTGACAGGACAGAGCTCCTATAATTCACCCCTCCACTTT.

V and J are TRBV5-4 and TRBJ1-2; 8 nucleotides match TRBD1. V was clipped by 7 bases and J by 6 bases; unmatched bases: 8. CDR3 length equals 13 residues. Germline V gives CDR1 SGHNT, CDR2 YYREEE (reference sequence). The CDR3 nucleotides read TGTGCCAGCGCGGCCCAGGGGGCAGATGGCTACACCTTC. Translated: CASAAQGADGYTF. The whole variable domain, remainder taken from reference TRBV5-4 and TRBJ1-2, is ETGVTQSPTHLIKTRGQQVTLRCSSQSGHNTVSWYQQALGQGPQFIFQYYREEENGRGNFPPRFSGLQFPNYSSELNVNALELDDSALYLCASAAQGADGYTFGSGTRLTVV.

The CDR3 DNA sequence: TGTGCCAGCAGCGTAGACCGGGGGGGACGCACAGATACGCAGTATTTT. This translates into CASSVDRGGRTDTQYF. The chain uses TRBV9 and TRBJ2-3; 8 bases align to TRBD2. The CDR3 spans 16 residues. Trimming cost V 0 bases and J 1 base; bases outside gene matches: 4. Looked up from germline, CDR1 is SGDLS and CDR2 is YYNGEE.

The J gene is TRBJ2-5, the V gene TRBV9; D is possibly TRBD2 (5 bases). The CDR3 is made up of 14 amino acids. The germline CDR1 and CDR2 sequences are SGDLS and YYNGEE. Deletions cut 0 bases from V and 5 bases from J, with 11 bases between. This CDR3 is CASSVGRMGETQYF. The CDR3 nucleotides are TGTGCCAGCAGCGTAGGGAGGATGGGGGAGACCCAGTACTTC.

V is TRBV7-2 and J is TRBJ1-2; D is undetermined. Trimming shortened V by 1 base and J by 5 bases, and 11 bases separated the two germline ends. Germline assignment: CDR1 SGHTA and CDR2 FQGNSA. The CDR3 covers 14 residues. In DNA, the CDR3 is TGTGCCAGCAGCTTAGTTCGTAGTCCGTATGGCTACACCTTC. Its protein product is CASSLVRSPYGYTF.

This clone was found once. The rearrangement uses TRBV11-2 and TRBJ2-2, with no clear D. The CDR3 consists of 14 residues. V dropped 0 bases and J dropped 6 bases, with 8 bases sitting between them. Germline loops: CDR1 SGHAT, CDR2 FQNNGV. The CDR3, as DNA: TGTGCCAGCAGCTTAGACAGGAAGGCCGGGGAGCTGTTTTTT. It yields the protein CASSLDRKAGELFF.

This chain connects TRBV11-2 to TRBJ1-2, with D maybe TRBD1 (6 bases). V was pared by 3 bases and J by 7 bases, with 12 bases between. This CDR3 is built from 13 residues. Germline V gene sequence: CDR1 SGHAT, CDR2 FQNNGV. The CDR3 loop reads CASSFTGGGGYTF. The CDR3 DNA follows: TGTGCCAGCAGCTTTACGGGGGGCGGTGGCTACACCTTC.

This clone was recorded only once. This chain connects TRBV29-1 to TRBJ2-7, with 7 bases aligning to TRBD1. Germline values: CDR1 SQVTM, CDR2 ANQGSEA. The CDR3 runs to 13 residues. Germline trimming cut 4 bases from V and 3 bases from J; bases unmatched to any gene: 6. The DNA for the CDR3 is TGCAGCGTTGCCCAGGGACAGAGCTACGAGCAGTACTTC. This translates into CSVAQGQSYEQYF.

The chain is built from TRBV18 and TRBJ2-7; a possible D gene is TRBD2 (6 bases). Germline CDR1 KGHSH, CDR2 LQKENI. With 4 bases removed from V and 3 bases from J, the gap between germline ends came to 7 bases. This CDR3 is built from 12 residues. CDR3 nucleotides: TGTGCCAGCTCACTGGAGGGCTACGAGCAGTACTTC. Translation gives CASSLEGYEQYF.

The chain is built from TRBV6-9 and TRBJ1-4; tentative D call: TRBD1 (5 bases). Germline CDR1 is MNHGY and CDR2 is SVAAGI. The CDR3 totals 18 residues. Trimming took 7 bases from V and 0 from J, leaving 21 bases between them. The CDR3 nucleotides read TGTGCCAGCACCCAGGAGACAGCCTTGATGGCAACTAATGAAAAACTGTTTTTT. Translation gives CASTQETALMATNEKLFF.

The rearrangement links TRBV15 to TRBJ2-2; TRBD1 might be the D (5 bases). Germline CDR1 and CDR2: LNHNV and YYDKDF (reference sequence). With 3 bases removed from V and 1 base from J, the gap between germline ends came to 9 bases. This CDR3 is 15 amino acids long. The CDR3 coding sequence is TGTGCCACCAGCAGTCCGACAGTGAACACCGGGGAGCTGTTTTTT. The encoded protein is CATSSPTVNTGELFF.

Here the CDR3 DNA reads TGTGCCAGCAGCAAAGGCAGCGACACTGAAGCTTTCTTT. This translates into CASSKGSDTEAFF. The J gene is TRBJ1-1, the V gene TRBV21-1. TRBV21-1 is shown as a pseudogene. The CDR3 contains 13 residues.

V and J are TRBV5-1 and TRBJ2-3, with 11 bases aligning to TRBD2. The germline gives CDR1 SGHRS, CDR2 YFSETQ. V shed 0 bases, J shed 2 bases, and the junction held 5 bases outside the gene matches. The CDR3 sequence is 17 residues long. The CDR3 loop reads CASSLATSGGTTDTQYF. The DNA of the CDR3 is TGCGCCAGCAGCTTGGCAACTAGCGGGGGAACCACAGATACGCAGTATTTT.

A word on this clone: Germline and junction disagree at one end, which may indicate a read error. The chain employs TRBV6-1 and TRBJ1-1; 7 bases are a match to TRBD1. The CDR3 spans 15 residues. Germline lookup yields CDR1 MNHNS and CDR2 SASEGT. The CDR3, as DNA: TGTGCCAGCAGAGAAGTTCTTCAGGGGGAAACTGAAGCTTTCTTT. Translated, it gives CASREVLQGETEAFF.

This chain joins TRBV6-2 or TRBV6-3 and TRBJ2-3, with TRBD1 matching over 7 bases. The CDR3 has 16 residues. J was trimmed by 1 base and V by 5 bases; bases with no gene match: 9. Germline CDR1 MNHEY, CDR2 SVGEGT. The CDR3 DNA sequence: TGTGCCAGCAGTCGTCATAGTACAGGGGGCACAGATACGCAGTATTTT. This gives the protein CASSRHSTGGTDTQYF.